Below are 14 T cell receptor beta chains sequenced from a single sample in a study of CD8 T cells in Susac syndrome. The RNA, about 0.5 to 1 ug, was put through reverse transcription using random hexamers. MiXCR, run by TCRdb on the immunoSEQ multiplex PCR reads, gives a single entry per CDR3 protein. The sample lists around 280,000 distinct CDR3 sequences; about 85% were seen once. The sample comprised CD8+ T cells from PBMCs. These receptors were taken from a human donor with multiple sclerosis.

The chain links TRBV20-1 to TRBJ2-1; a weak D match, TRBD1 (6 bases). Germline assignment: CDR1 DFQATT and CDR2 SNEGSKA (reference sequence). Deletions cut 6 bases from V and 0 bases from J, with 15 bases between. The CDR3 loop spans 15 amino acids. The CDR3, as DNA: TGCAGTGCCAAGACAGGCTTCAGCTCCTACAATGAGCAGTTCTTC. Translating gives CSAKTGFSSYNEQFF.

The chain joins TRBV20-1 to TRBJ2-7; TRBD1 matches at 7 bases. The CDR3 extends over 12 amino acids. Trimming cost V 5 bases and J 2 bases; bases outside gene matches: 3. Germline V gives CDR1 DFQATT, CDR2 SNEGSKA (reference sequence). The CDR3 nucleotides are TGCAGTGCTTCAGGGACAGCCTACGAGCAGTACTTC. This gives the protein CSASGTAYEQYF.

This sequence joins TRBV7-9 and TRBJ2-5; 7 nucleotides match TRBD2. The CDR3 consists of 15 residues. The J segment lost 2 bases and the V segment lost 11 bases, leaving 14 bases of the junction unmatched. CDR1 and CDR2 from the germline V gene are SEHNR and FQNEAQ (reference sequence). The CDR3 loop is CAAILPSSGQETQYF. The CDR3 DNA is TGTGCCGCGATACTCCCCTCTAGCGGTCAAGAGACCCAGTACTTC.

The chain employs TRBV28 and TRBJ1-1; 7 nucleotides align to TRBD1. Germline V gives CDR1 MDHEN, CDR2 SYDVKM. Losses at the gene ends were 2 bases for V and 3 bases for J; bases not matched to a gene: 9. CDR3 length equals 16 residues. CDR3 nucleotides: TGTGCCAGCAGTTTAGGGGGACAGTCCGGATACACTGAAGCTTTCTTT. As protein: CASSLGGQSGYTEAFF.

The V and J genes are TRBV7-3 and TRBJ2-3, with 9 positions matching TRBD2. V lost 0 bases, J lost 3 bases, and 7 bases stayed unmatched. CDR3 size: 17 residues. Germline loops: CDR1 SGHTA, CDR2 FQGTGA. CDR3 sequence (DNA): TGTGCCAGCAGCTTAACGCCGCGGGAGGGGAGAACAGATACGCAGTATTTT. Translating it yields CASSLTPREGRTDTQYF. Drawing the rest from reference TRBV7-3 and TRBJ2-3, the complete variable domain is GAGVSQTPSNKVTEKGKYVELRCDPISGHTALYWYRQSLGQGPEFLIYFQGTGAADDSGLPNDRFFAVRPEGSVSTLKIQRTERGDSAVYLCASSLTPREGRTDTQYFGPGTRLTVL.

The chain joins TRBV7-3 to TRBJ1-4; 8 bases line up with TRBD1. This CDR3 region has 15 residues. The V gene's germline CDR1 is SGHTA and CDR2 FQGTGA. V shed 5 bases and J 10 bases; nucleotides not matched to a gene: 12. CDR3 DNA: TGTGCCAGCAGCCCACTGGGTCGGACAGGGCCAAAACTGTTTTTT. Protein sequence: CASSPLGRTGPKLFF.

The gene calls are TRBV29-1 and TRBJ1-5; D is unclear. Germline CDR1 SQVTM, CDR2 ANQGSEA. Between the trimmed V and J ends, which lost 8 bases and 2 bases, there was a span of 13 bases. The CDR3 sequence is 13 residues long. The CDR3 nucleotides are TGCAGCATTCAGGACGGCGGCAATCAGCCCCAGCATTTT. This gives the protein CSIQDGGNQPQHF.

This rearrangement joins TRBV6-1 to TRBJ2-1, with D possibly TRBD2 on 6 matching bases. V dropped 4 bases and J dropped 3 bases, with 10 bases sitting between them. This CDR3 is built from 14 residues. Germline loops: CDR1 MNHNS, CDR2 SASEGT. The CDR3: CASSGVGGYNEQFF. The CDR3 DNA sequence: TGTGCCAGCAGTGGGGTGGGGGGCTACAATGAGCAGTTCTTC.

The chain recombines TRBV28 with TRBJ2-7; D may be TRBD1 or TRBD2 (7 bases each). The germline V gene has CDR1 MDHEN and CDR2 SYDVKM. This CDR3 contains 14 residues. V lost 1 base to trimming and J lost 6 bases, with 13 bases between them. CDR3 bases: TGTGCCAGCAGTTTATCAGGGGGGGGAACCGAGCAGTACTTC. Translation: CASSLSGGGTEQYF.

This clonotype was found a few times. The CDR3 loop reads CASRGTGGTGELFF. The CDR3 DNA sequence: TGTGCCAGCAGGGGGACAGGGGGCACCGGGGAGCTGTTTTTT. The V call is TRBV2, the J call TRBJ2-2; 11 bases map to TRBD1. Germline loops: CDR1 SNHLY, CDR2 FYNNEI. The CDR3 spans 14 residues. Germline trimming cut 6 bases from V and 4 bases from J; bases unmatched to any gene: 1.

The chain links TRBV5-6 to TRBJ2-1; 7 bases are a match to TRBD2. CDR1 is SGHDT and CDR2 is YYEEEE in the germline V gene. The CDR3 runs to 14 residues. J gave up 2 bases and V 1 base, and 0 bases lay outside the gene matches. CDR3 DNA sequence: TGTGCCAGCAGCTTGCTAGCGGCCTACAATGAGCAGTTCTTC. This codes for CASSLLAAYNEQFF.

The chain employs TRBV10-3 and TRBJ1-4; the D gene is possibly TRBD1 (5 bases). Trimming left V 2 bases short and J 5 bases short, with 15 bases between. This CDR3 has 16 residues. CDR1 and CDR2 (germline): ENHRY, SYGVKD. CDR3 sequence (DNA): TGTGCCATCAGTGAGGGTCCCGGGACGGTCAATGAAAAACTGTTTTTT. Translating gives CAISEGPGTVNEKLFF.

In nucleotides, the CDR3 is TGTGCCAGCAGCCCCGGACGTGGGGGTAACTATGGCTACACCTTC. Protein sequence: CASSPGRGGNYGYTF. The V gene is TRBV7-3, the J gene TRBJ1-2, with a tentative D call TRBD1 (5 bases). Germline V gene sequence: CDR1 SGHTA, CDR2 FQGTGA. This CDR3 is built from 15 residues. The germline V and J ends were trimmed by 5 bases and 1 base, with 14 bases remaining between them. Filled out from reference TRBV7-3 and TRBJ1-2, the complete variable domain reads GAGVSQTPSNKVTEKGKYVELRCDPISGHTALYWYRQSLGQGPEFLIYFQGTGAADDSGLPNDRFFAVRPEGSVSTLKIQRTERGDSAVYLCASSPGRGGNYGYTFGSGTRLTVV.

The chain combines TRBV5-4 with TRBJ1-2; possible D gene TRBD1, 5 bases. The CDR3 length is 11 residues. The V end lost 7 bases, the J end lost 9 bases, and 13 bases lay between the germline ends. CDR1 and CDR2 (germline): SGHNT, YYREEE (reference sequence). CDR3 loop: CASRAGRSYTF. The CDR3 nucleotides are TGTGCCAGCCGGGCAGGGCGAAGCTACACCTTC.